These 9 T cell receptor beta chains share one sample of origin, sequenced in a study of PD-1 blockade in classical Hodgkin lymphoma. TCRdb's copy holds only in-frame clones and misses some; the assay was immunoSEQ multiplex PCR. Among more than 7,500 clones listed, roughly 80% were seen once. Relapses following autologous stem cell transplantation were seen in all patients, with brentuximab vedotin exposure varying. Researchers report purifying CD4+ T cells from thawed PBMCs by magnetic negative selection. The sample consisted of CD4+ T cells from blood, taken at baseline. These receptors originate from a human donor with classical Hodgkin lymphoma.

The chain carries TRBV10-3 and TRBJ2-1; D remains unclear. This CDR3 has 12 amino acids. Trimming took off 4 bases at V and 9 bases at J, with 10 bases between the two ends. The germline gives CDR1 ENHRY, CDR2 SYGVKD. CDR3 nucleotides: TGTGCCATCAGTGTTGTAGAAGCTGAGCAGTTCTTC. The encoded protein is CAISVVEAEQFF.

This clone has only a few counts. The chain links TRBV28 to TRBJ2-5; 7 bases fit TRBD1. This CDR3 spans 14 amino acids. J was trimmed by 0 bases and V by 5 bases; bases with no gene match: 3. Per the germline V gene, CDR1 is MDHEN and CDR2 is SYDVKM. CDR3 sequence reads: CASSPTGNQETQYF. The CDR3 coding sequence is TGTGCCAGCAGTCCGACAGGGAACCAAGAGACCCAGTACTTC.

CDR3 sequence (DNA): TGTGCCAGCAGTAGGTCCGACCCAACCCTCCACTTT. Translating gives CASSRSDPTLHF. V and J are TRBV6-1 and TRBJ1-6; D gene unclear. CDR1 MNHNS and CDR2 SASEGT come from the germline V gene. This CDR3 has 12 amino acids. V lost 5 bases and J 14 bases, leaving 13 bases between the germline ends.

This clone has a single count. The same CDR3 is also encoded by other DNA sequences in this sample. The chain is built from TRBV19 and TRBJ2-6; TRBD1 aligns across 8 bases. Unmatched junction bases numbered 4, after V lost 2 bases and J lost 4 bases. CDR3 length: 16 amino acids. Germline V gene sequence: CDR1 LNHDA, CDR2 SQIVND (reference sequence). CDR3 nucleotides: TGTGCCAGTAGTATACGGACAGGGACCGGGGCCAACGTCCTGACTTTC. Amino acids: CASSIRTGTGANVLTF.

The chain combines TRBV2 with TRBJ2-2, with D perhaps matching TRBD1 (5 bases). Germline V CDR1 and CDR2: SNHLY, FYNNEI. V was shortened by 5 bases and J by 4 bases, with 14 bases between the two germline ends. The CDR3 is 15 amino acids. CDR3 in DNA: TGTGCCAGCAGTCGGACATCCGTGGGCACCGGGGAGCTGTTTTTT. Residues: CASSRTSVGTGELFF.

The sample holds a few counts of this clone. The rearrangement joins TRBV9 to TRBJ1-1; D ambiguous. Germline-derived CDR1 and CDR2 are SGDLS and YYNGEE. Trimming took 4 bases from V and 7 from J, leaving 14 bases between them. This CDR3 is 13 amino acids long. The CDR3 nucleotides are TGTGCCAGCAGCCCTAGTCTAGACCGTGAAGCTTTCTTT. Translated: CASSPSLDREAFF.

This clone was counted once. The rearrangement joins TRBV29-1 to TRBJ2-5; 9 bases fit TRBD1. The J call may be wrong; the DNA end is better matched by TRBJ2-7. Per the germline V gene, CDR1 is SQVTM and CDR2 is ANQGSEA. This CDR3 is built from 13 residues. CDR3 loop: CSARDRVSYEQYF. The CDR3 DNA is TGCAGCGCCCGGGACAGGGTCTCCTACGAGCAGTACTTC.

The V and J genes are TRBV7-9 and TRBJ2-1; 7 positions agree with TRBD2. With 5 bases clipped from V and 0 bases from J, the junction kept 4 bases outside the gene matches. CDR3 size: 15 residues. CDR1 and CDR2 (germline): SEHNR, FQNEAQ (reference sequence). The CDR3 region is CASSHLAASYNEQFF. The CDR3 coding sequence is TGTGCCAGCAGCCATCTAGCGGCCTCCTACAATGAGCAGTTCTTC.

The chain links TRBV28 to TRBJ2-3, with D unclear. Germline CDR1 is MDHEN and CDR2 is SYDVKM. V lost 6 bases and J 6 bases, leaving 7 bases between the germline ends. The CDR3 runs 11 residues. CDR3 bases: TGTGCCAGCAGCCCATTCGATACGCAGTATTTT. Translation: CASSPFDTQYF.